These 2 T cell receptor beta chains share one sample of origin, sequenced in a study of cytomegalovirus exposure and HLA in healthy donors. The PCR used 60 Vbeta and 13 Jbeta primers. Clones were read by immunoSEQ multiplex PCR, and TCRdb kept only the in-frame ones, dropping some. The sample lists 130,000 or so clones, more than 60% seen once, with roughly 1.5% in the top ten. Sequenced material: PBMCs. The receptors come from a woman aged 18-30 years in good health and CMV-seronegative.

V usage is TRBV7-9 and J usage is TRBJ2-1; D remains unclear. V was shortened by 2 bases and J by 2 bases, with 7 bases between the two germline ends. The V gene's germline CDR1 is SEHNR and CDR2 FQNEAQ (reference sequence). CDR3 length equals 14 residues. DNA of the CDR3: TGTGCCAGCAGCTTAACAAATGCCTACAATGAGCAGTTCTTC. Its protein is CASSLTNAYNEQFF.

CDR3 residues: CSVRESSEQYF. The CDR3 coding sequence is TGCAGCGTTAGGGAGTCTTCCGAGCAGTACTTC. The chain employs TRBV29-1 and TRBJ2-7; the D gene is possibly TRBD2 (5 bases). V was pared by 5 bases and J by 6 bases, with 11 bases between. CDR1 is SQVTM, CDR2 ANQGSEA, per germline. The CDR3 is made up of 11 amino acids.